This TCR beta chain was captured by sequencing in a study of regulatory T cells in long-lasting Graves disease. This CDR3 spans 15 amino acids. Looked up from germline, CDR1 is SEHNR and CDR2 is FQNEAQ (reference sequence). J lost 3 bases, V lost 5 bases, and 8 bases had no gene match. The time point here: persistent/refractory GD, antithyroid drugs over 5 years with positive TRAb. The TCR library used RNA extracted from PBMCs. Patients with Graves' disease were diagnosed by American Thyroid Association guidelines. Through Arm-PCR of CDR3 regions and iRepertoire HTBI primers, TCR beta libraries were built. Each CDR3 protein is one row after TCRdb ran MiXCR on the multiplex PCR reads. The repertoire holds 500,000 to 700,000 distinct CDR3 sequences, about 30% seen once, with about two fifths in the top ten.

The source material was peripheral blood mononuclear cells (PBMCs), sampled when the disease was refractory, from a patient treated with antithyroid drugs. The TCR originated in a female donor with Graves disease. The gene calls are TRBV7-9 and TRBJ2-7; 9 bases match TRBD2. Here the CDR3 DNA reads TGTGCCAGCAGCACGTTGGGTAGCGGGGGCTACGAGCAGTACTTC. Translated: CASSTLGSGGYEQYF. The full variable domain, completed using reference TRBV7-9 and TRBJ2-7, is DTGVSQNPRHKITKRGQNVTFRCDPISEHNRLYWYRQTLGQGPEFLTYFQNEAQLEKSRLLSDRFSAERPKGSFSTLEIQRTEQGDSAMYLCASSTLGSGGYEQYFGPGTRLTVT.